The 30 T cell receptor beta chains reported below all come from one sample, sequenced in a study of blood T cell repertoires in COVID-19. Libraries were prepared by immunoSEQ multiplex PCR; TCRdb keeps only in-frame clonotypes and omits some of them. The profile shows tens of thousands of clones, roughly 86% of them singletons. The sample taken for sequencing was peripheral blood. The source is a man in his fifties or sixties with active or convalescent COVID-19.

The chain recombines TRBV6-6 with TRBJ1-5, with D tentatively TRBD1 (5 bases). CDR1 is MNHNY and CDR2 is SVGAGI in the germline V gene (reference sequence). V was trimmed by 5 bases and J by 3 bases, leaving 17 bases between them. CDR3 length: 16 amino acids. CDR3 bases: TGTGCCAGCAGTACTTTGACAGAGTTTTACAATCAGCCCCAGCATTTT. Translated: CASSTLTEFYNQPQHF.

The chain carries TRBV10-3 and TRBJ2-2, with 13 bases fitting TRBD2. V shed 6 bases and J 6 bases; nucleotides not matched to a gene: 4. Germline V gene lookup returns CDR1 ENHRY and CDR2 SYGVKD. CDR3 length: 15 residues. In DNA, the CDR3 is TGTGCCATCAGCCCGGGACTAGCGGGGTCCGGGGAGCTGTTTTTT. This translates into CAISPGLAGSGELFF.

This chain connects TRBV6-6 to TRBJ2-3; D uncertain. Germline-derived CDR1 and CDR2 are MNHNY and SVGAGI (reference sequence). Trimming left V 6 bases short and J 0 bases short, with 10 bases between. The CDR3 has 14 amino acids. CDR3 sequence reads: CASRRARSTDTQYF. DNA for the CDR3: TGTGCCAGCAGGAGAGCTAGAAGCACAGATACGCAGTATTTT.

This chain links TRBV2 with TRBJ2-5; 14 nucleotides line up with TRBD2. Trimming at V came to 3 bases and at J to 5 bases, leaving 2 bases not matched to a gene. The germline gives CDR1 SNHLY, CDR2 FYNNEI. CDR3 length: 15 amino acids. Written as DNA, the CDR3 is TGTGCCAGCAGTGACGGGACTAGCGGGGGTGAGACCCAGTACTTC. Amino acid sequence: CASSDGTSGGETQYF.

This clone was observed a few times. The chain carries TRBV5-1 and TRBJ1-6, with D possibly TRBD1 on 6 matching bases. Germline V gives CDR1 SGHRS, CDR2 YFSETQ. Trimming pared 6 bases from V and 5 bases from J, leaving 12 bases between. The CDR3 runs 14 residues. DNA of the CDR3: TGCGCCAGCAAGTCAGGGGTGGATAATTCACCCCTCCACTTT. Translation gives CASKSGVDNSPLHF. Based on the CDR3 plus reference TRBV5-1 and TRBJ1-6, the full variable domain is KAGVTQTPRYLIKTRGQQVTLSCSPISGHRSVSWYQQTPGQGLQFLFEYFSETQRNKGNFPGRFSGRQFSNSRSEMNVSTLELGDSALYLCASKSGVDNSPLHFGNGTRLTVT.

The CDR3: CSVTRGSLSYEQYF. The CDR3 DNA sequence: TGCAGCGTTACTAGGGGGTCCCTCTCCTACGAGCAGTACTTC. The gene calls are TRBV29-1 and TRBJ2-7, with D possibly being TRBD1 (6 bases). CDR3 length: 14 amino acids. Trimming pared 5 bases from V and 0 bases from J, leaving 14 bases between. Germline V gives CDR1 SQVTM, CDR2 ANQGSEA.

The rearrangement links TRBV6-5 to TRBJ1-4, with a tentative D call TRBD1 (5 bases). The CDR3 contains 14 residues. Between the trimmed V and J ends, which lost 2 bases and 5 bases, there was a span of 9 bases. CDR1 and CDR2 from the germline V gene are MNHEY and SVGAGI. CDR3 coding DNA: TGTGCCAGCAGTTACGACAGTTGGAATGAAAAACTGTTTTTT. Its protein product is CASSYDSWNEKLFF.

The chain joins TRBV7-2 to TRBJ2-3; 9 nucleotides agree with TRBD2. This CDR3 has 19 amino acids. In germline, CDR1 is SGHTA, CDR2 FQGNSA. J was trimmed by 1 base and V by 3 bases; bases with no gene match: 14. The CDR3 loop reads CASSFRNRRTSAGTDTQYF. The CDR3 nucleotides are TGTGCCAGCAGCTTCCGTAACCGCCGGACTAGCGCCGGCACAGATACGCAGTATTTT.

This clone has only a few counts. The chain carries TRBV4-3 and TRBJ2-2, with D hard to call. Germline CDR1 reads LGHNA; CDR2 reads YSLEER. The CDR3 is made up of 19 amino acids. The V and J ends lost 4 bases and 0 bases respectively, with 21 bases between them. This chain's CDR3 is CASSPSPGHLGPNTGELFF. The CDR3 DNA reads as TGCGCCAGCAGCCCTTCCCCGGGTCATCTGGGTCCGAACACCGGGGAGCTGTTTTTT.

The rearrangement uses TRBV5-1 and TRBJ1-5; D is undetermined. Trimming shortened V by 0 bases and J by 0 bases, and 7 bases separated the two germline ends. CDR3 length: 15 amino acids. Germline-derived CDR1 and CDR2 are SGHRS and YFSETQ. In DNA, the CDR3 is TGCGCCAGCAGCTTGGATAGCTATAGCAATCAGCCCCAGCATTTT. Translated, it gives CASSLDSYSNQPQHF.

The CDR3 reads CASSALAGGSTDTQYF. In DNA form, the CDR3 reads TGCGCCAGCAGCGCGCTAGCGGGGGGGAGCACAGATACGCAGTATTTT. This chain connects TRBV5-1 to TRBJ2-3; 12 bases are a match to TRBD2. The CDR3 is made up of 16 amino acids. J was trimmed by 0 bases and V by 4 bases; bases with no gene match: 3. Germline loops: CDR1 SGHRS, CDR2 YFSETQ.

The J gene is TRBJ1-1, the V gene TRBV7-9; D is possibly TRBD1 (5 bases). The length of the CDR3 is 15 residues. Germline V gene sequence: CDR1 SEHNR, CDR2 FQNEAQ (reference sequence). Trimming removed 0 bases at V and 6 bases at J, with 14 bases between. The CDR3 region is CASSLASVTGAEAFF. CDR3 in DNA: TGTGCCAGCAGCTTAGCAAGCGTAACGGGGGCTGAAGCTTTCTTT.

The chain is built from TRBV30 and TRBJ2-1; D perhaps matches TRBD1 (6 bases). V lost 0 bases and J 2 bases, leaving 11 bases between the germline ends. The V gene's germline CDR1 is GTSNPN and CDR2 SVGIG (reference sequence). The CDR3 runs 15 residues. The CDR3: CAWSVGGSPYNEQFF. The CDR3 region has the DNA TGTGCCTGGAGTGTAGGGGGATCCCCCTACAATGAGCAGTTCTTC.

V and J are TRBV2 and TRBJ2-4; D is unresolved. The V and J ends lost 6 bases and 8 bases respectively, with 8 bases between them. The CDR3 runs to 11 residues. Germline-derived CDR1 and CDR2 are SNHLY and FYNNEI. The CDR3 coding sequence is TGTGCCAGCAGGGGCTATGACATTCAGTACTTC. The encoded protein is CASRGYDIQYF.

The CDR3 is CSVCLATGELFF. The CDR3, as DNA: TGCAGCGTTTGCCTAGCGACCGGGGAGCTGTTTTTT. The V call is TRBV29-1, the J call TRBJ2-2; TRBD2 might be the D (6 bases). Germline CDR1 SQVTM, CDR2 ANQGSEA. The CDR3 is 12 amino acids. V was pared by 5 bases and J by 5 bases, with 9 bases between.

J is TRBJ2-1 and V is TRBV3-1 (or the pseudogene TRBV3-2); the match to TRBD1 covers 7 bases. CDR3 length: 14 residues. Per germline, CDR1 LGHDT and CDR2 YNNKEL (reference sequence). Unmatched junction bases numbered 4, after V lost 3 bases and J lost 5 bases. The CDR3 DNA reads as TGTGCCAGCAGCCACCGGGACAGAAACAATGAGCAGTTCTTC. Translation: CASSHRDRNNEQFF.

This chain connects TRBV7-6 to TRBJ1-4; TRBD1 is a possible D gene (5 bases). The germline gives CDR1 SGHVS, CDR2 FNYEAQ. CDR3 length equals 15 residues. Trimming pared 0 bases from V and 8 bases from J, leaving 13 bases between. CDR3: CASSLASGKGEKLFF. The CDR3 nucleotides are TGTGCCAGCAGCTTAGCGTCAGGGAAGGGAGAAAAACTGTTTTTT.

The chain couples TRBV28 to TRBJ2-2; D perhaps matches TRBD2 (7 bases). CDR3 length: 15 residues. V lost 7 bases, J lost 4 bases, and 16 bases lay in between. The germline CDR1 and CDR2 sequences are MDHEN and SYDVKM. As DNA, the CDR3 is TGTGCCAGCATTGCTGGGGGGGCGGGCACCGGGGAGCTGTTTTTT. Translating gives CASIAGGAGTGELFF.

V and J are TRBV11-2 and TRBJ2-5; a weak D match, TRBD2 (5 bases). Deletions cut 4 bases from V and 5 bases from J, with 8 bases between. CDR3 size: 12 residues. Germline-derived CDR1 and CDR2 are SGHAT and FQNNGV. CDR3 DNA sequence: TGTGCCAGCAGCTCGGGGTGGGAGACCCAGTACTTC. Translating it yields CASSSGWETQYF. The entire variable domain, with the rest obtained from reference TRBV11-2 and TRBJ2-5, is as follows: EAGVAQSPRYKIIEKRQSVAFWCNPISGHATLYWYQQILGQGPKLLIQFQNNGVVDDSQLPKDRFSAERLKGVDSTLKIQPAKLEDSAVYLCASSSGWETQYFGPGTRLLVL.

The genes are TRBV7-8 and TRBJ1-2; TRBD1 is a possible D gene (5 bases). V dropped 0 bases and J dropped 3 bases, with 17 bases sitting between them. Germline-derived CDR1 and CDR2 are SGHVS and FQNEAQ. The CDR3 runs to 17 residues. The CDR3 here is CASSLAYQSQVDYGYTF. In nucleotides, the CDR3 is TGTGCCAGCAGCTTAGCGTATCAATCACAGGTAGACTATGGCTACACCTTC. Full variable domain (missing parts from reference TRBV7-8 and TRBJ1-2): GAGVSQSPRYKVAKRGQDVALRCDPISGHVSLFWYQQALGQGPEFLTYFQNEAQLDKSGLPSDRFFAERPEGSVSTLKIQRTQQEDSAVYLCASSLAYQSQVDYGYTFGSGTRLTVV.

V gene TRBV5-1 combines with J gene TRBJ2-7; 11 bases align to TRBD1. CDR1 and CDR2 from the germline V gene are SGHRS and YFSETQ. V shed 0 bases and J 5 bases; nucleotides not matched to a gene: 7. The CDR3 has 16 amino acids. CDR3 nucleotide sequence: TGCGCCAGCAGCTTGGGAGGGACAGGGGGTTACGACGAGCAGTACGTC. Amino acid sequence: CASSLGGTGGYDEQYV.

The rearrangement links TRBV7-9 to TRBJ1-1; no reliable D call. The ends were cut back, 5 bases at V and 1 base at J, with 8 bases in the middle. In germline, CDR1 is SEHNR, CDR2 FQNEAQ (reference sequence). The CDR3 sequence is 13 residues long. CDR3 sequence reads: CASSGEGNTEAFF. The DNA for the CDR3 is TGTGCCAGCAGCGGCGAGGGGAACACTGAAGCTTTCTTT.

This clone occurred once. V is TRBV7-2 and J is TRBJ2-7, with D hard to call. The CDR3 extends over 12 amino acids. Trimming shortened V by 5 bases and J by 6 bases, and 11 bases separated the two germline ends. Germline CDR1 and CDR2: SGHTA and FQGNSA. The CDR3 sequence is CASSNEVPEQYF. In DNA, the CDR3 is TGTGCCAGCAGCAACGAGGTTCCCGAGCAGTACTTC.

V gene TRBV6-5 combines with J gene TRBJ2-7; D unresolved. The germline gives CDR1 MNHEY, CDR2 SVGAGI. Trimming shortened V by 0 bases and J by 0 bases, and 6 bases separated the two germline ends. The CDR3 covers 14 residues. The CDR3 reads CASSYSRFSYEQYV. The CDR3 nucleotides are TGTGCCAGCAGTTACTCGAGGTTCTCCTACGAGCAGTACGTC.

The chain joins TRBV28 to TRBJ2-7, with unresolved D. Per germline, CDR1 MDHEN and CDR2 SYDVKM. V was clipped by 6 bases and J by 0 bases, with 12 bases between them. This CDR3 contains 14 residues. The CDR3 coding sequence is TGTGCCAGCAGCTTACCCGGAGACTCCTACGAGCAGTACTTC. This translates into CASSLPGDSYEQYF.

The V call is TRBV19, the J call TRBJ1-2; the D gene is possibly TRBD1 (6 bases). The CDR3 has 14 residues. The germline V gene encodes CDR1 LNHDA and CDR2 SQIVND (reference sequence). V lost 6 bases, J lost 4 bases, and 15 bases lay in between. The CDR3 DNA reads TGTGCCAGTAGAGTGGCAGGGGAGGGCTATGGCTACACCTTC. Translation gives CASRVAGEGYGYTF.

The gene calls are TRBV13 and TRBJ2-5; possible D gene TRBD1, 6 bases. Trimming took 1 base from V and 5 from J, leaving 8 bases between them. CDR1 PRHDT and CDR2 FYEKMQ come from the germline V gene (reference sequence). The CDR3 has 13 amino acids. The CDR3 here is CASSLDRGETQYF. The CDR3 nucleotides are TGTGCCAGCAGCTTAGATAGGGGGGAGACCCAGTACTTC.

The table lists this clone with a few counts. The V gene is TRBV6-5, the J gene TRBJ2-7; D unclear. Germline V lookup: CDR1 MNHEY, CDR2 SVGAGI. The ends were cut back, 6 bases at V and 7 bases at J, with 13 bases in the middle. This CDR3 contains 12 residues. The chain's CDR3 is CASRPNNVEQYV. The CDR3 DNA follows: TGTGCCAGCAGGCCGAACAACGTGGAGCAGTACGTC.

The CDR3 DNA reads TGCGCCAGCAGTGACCAAGGACAGGGGCAGACCTACGAGCAGTACTTC. It translates to CASSDQGQGQTYEQYF. The chain is built from TRBV10-1 and TRBJ2-7; 9 bases line up with TRBD1. With 3 bases clipped from V and 2 bases from J, the junction kept 8 bases outside the gene matches. Germline V gene sequence: CDR1 WNHNN, CDR2 SYGVQD (reference sequence). CDR3 length equals 16 residues.

The chain recombines TRBV5-1 with TRBJ1-1, with D perhaps TRBD1 (5 bases). V was shortened by 1 base and J by 1 base, with 11 bases between the two germline ends. The CDR3 has 15 residues. The V gene's germline CDR1 is SGHRS and CDR2 YFSETQ. The CDR3 loop is CASSLQGIGNTEAFF. In DNA form, the CDR3 reads TGCGCCAGCAGCTTGCAGGGTATCGGGAACACTGAAGCTTTCTTT.